The rows below give T cell receptor beta chains drawn from one sample of a study of T-cell reconstitution after alpha-beta-depleted transplantation in children. TCRdb called the PCR reads again in MiXCR, with one record for every CDR3 protein. The sample gives over 400,000 distinct CDR3 sequences, 9.5% to 15% of which show up once; about 6% is in the top ten. The sequencing here drew on PBMCs from the stem cell graft donor, taken from the stem cell graft. The receptors here all came from a human donor who donated a stem cell graft to a child with combined immunodeficiency. Each CDR3 is given with its conserved first and last residue. The D gene is left open where the match is weak. Expanded clones get a size class; other rows say once, few or many, or leave the size out.

d_call,clone_size,v_call,j_call,cdr3_aa,cdr3_nt
NA,few,TRBV20-1,TRBJ1-6,CSARGGSSSYNSPLHF,TGCAGTGCTAGAGGGGGCAGCAGCTCCTATAATTCACCCCTCCACTTT
TRBD1,few,TRBV9,TRBJ2-3,CASSGRQGGTDTQYF,TGTGCCAGCAGCGGACGACAGGGGGGCACAGATACGCAGTATTTT
NA,NA,TRBV3-1,TRBJ2-1,CASSQDQLTTGNEQFF,TGTGCCAGCAGCCAAGATCAGTTAACTACGGGAAATGAGCAGTTCTTC
NA,NA,TRBV12-3/TRBV12-4,TRBJ2-3,CASSLVSPLVGTSTDTQYF,TGTGCCAGCAGTTTAGTTTCCCCTCTGGTCGGGACCAGCACAGATACGCAGTATTTT
NA,many,TRBV5-1,TRBJ2-1,CASSGMGGTYNEQFF,TGCGCCAGCAGCGGAATGGGCGGGACTTACAATGAGCAGTTCTTC
NA,many,TRBV28,TRBJ2-2,CASSLIARAMFF,TGTGCCAGCAGTTTAATCGCTCGGGCGATGTTTTTT
TRBD2,few,TRBV2,TRBJ2-1,CASSEMSSGGYEQFF,TGTGCCAGCAGTGAAATGTCTAGCGGGGGGTACGAGCAGTTCTTC
NA,once,TRBV29-1,TRBJ2-2,CSVAGREGLQGNTGELFF,TGCAGCGTTGCGGGTAGAGAGGGGCTACAGGGAAACACCGGGGAGCTGTTTTTT
NA,many,TRBV24-1,TRBJ2-1,CATSYGFGEQFF,TGTGCCACCAGTTACGGATTCGGTGAGCAGTTCTTC
NA,few,TRBV7-9,TRBJ1-4,CASSSQVSNEKLFF,TGTGCCAGCAGCTCGCAGGTCTCGAATGAAAAACTGTTTTTT
TRBD2,NA,TRBV29-1,TRBJ2-7,CSAGGVEQYF,TGCAGCGCGGGGGGTGTCGAGCAGTACTTC
NA,NA,TRBV11-2,TRBJ2-7,CASSRPRRGLSYEQYF,TGTGCCAGCAGCCGTCCTCGGAGGGGGCTTTCCTACGAGCAGTACTTC
NA,few,TRBV14,TRBJ1-2,CASSQEAQEHSYGYTF,TGTGCCAGCAGCCAAGAGGCCCAGGAGCATTCCTATGGCTACACCTTC
TRBD2,NA,TRBV7-8,TRBJ2-2,CASSLALWREASANTGELFF,TGTGCCAGCAGCTTAGCGCTGTGGCGGGAGGCCTCCGCGAACACCGGGGAGCTGTTTTTT
TRBD1,few,TRBV29-1,TRBJ1-2,CSVLYRGTGYTF,TGCAGCGTTCTATACAGGGGGACTGGCTACACCTTC
NA,many,TRBV4-3,TRBJ2-2,CASSPHGLEAGELFF,TGCGCCAGCAGCCCTCACGGGCTAGAAGCCGGGGAGCTGTTTTTT
NA,NA,TRBV6-2/TRBV6-3,TRBJ2-7,CASSYQGEQYF,TGTGCCAGCAGTTACCAGGGCGAGCAGTACTTC
NA,NA,TRBV11-3,TRBJ2-3,CASSLSGPDTQYF,TGTGCCAGCAGCTTATCGGGGCCAGATACGCAGTATTTT
TRBD2,NA,TRBV12-3/TRBV12-4,TRBJ2-5,CASSPWGWGLPYQETQYF,TGTGCCAGCAGTCCGTGGGGTTGGGGACTACCGTACCAAGAGACCCAGTACTTC
NA,few,TRBV4-1,TRBJ2-7,CASSPEDQSYEQYF,TGCGCCAGCAGCCCGGAGGACCAGTCCTACGAGCAGTACTTC
TRBD1,many,TRBV6-2/TRBV6-3,TRBJ1-1,CASTGTVMNTEAFF,TGTGCCAGCACCGGGACAGTCATGAACACTGAAGCTTTCTTT
NA,NA,TRBV9,TRBJ2-7,CASSVGGGAQGYEQYF,TGTGCCAGCAGCGTGGGAGGGGGGGCCCAGGGCTACGAGCAGTACTTC
NA,many,TRBV24-1,TRBJ1-5,CATSDGQTSNQPQHF,TGTGCCACCAGTGATGGACAGACTAGCAATCAGCCCCAGCATTTT
NA,few,TRBV12-3/TRBV12-4,TRBJ2-1,CASRPGGPSYNEQFF,TGTGCCAGCAGGCCGGGCGGGCCTTCCTACAATGAGCAGTTCTTC
TRBD2,many,TRBV7-2,TRBJ2-3,CASSLGTSGSTTDTQYF,TGTGCCAGCAGCTTAGGGACTAGCGGGAGTACTACAGATACGCAGTATTTT
NA,few,TRBV20-1,TRBJ2-5,CSAGRTGVGKETQYF,TGCAGTGCTGGACGGACCGGGGTTGGGAAGGAGACCCAGTACTTC
TRBD2,NA,TRBV5-6,TRBJ2-3,CASSLTLAGGLGERQYF,TGTGCCAGCAGCTTGACCCTAGCGGGGGGGCTGGGCGAAAGGCAGTATTTT
TRBD2,NA,TRBV20-1,TRBJ2-3,CSGRGTSPFTTDTQYF,TGCAGTGGAAGGGGGACTAGCCCCTTTACCACAGATACGCAGTATTTT
TRBD1,few,TRBV20-1,TRBJ2-7,CSARDFVGQATYEQYF,TGCAGTGCTAGAGATTTTGTTGGACAGGCCACCTACGAGCAGTACTTC
NA,few,TRBV14,TRBJ1-2,CASSARNYGYTF,TGTGCCAGCAGCGCAAGGAACTATGGCTACACCTTC
TRBD2,NA,TRBV2,TRBJ2-7,CASSELAGVDEQYF,TGTGCCAGCAGTGAATTAGCGGGAGTTGACGAGCAGTACTTC
NA,many,TRBV6-4,TRBJ2-1,CASSPEGTYNEQFF,TGTGCCAGCAGCCCGGAGGGGACCTACAATGAGCAGTTCTTC
TRBD1,NA,TRBV14,TRBJ2-7,CASSQTGVDEQYF,TGTGCCAGCAGCCAAACAGGGGTGGACGAGCAGTACTTC
NA,many,TRBV27,TRBJ1-5,CASSSFFPGNQPQHF,TGTGCCAGCAGTTCTTTTTTTCCTGGGAATCAGCCCCAGCATTTT
TRBD1,many,TRBV7-2,TRBJ2-1,CASSRQGAAYNEQFF,TGTGCCAGCAGCCGGCAGGGGGCGGCCTACAATGAGCAGTTCTTC
NA,many,TRBV12-3/TRBV12-4,TRBJ2-7,CASSLAPPGSPREQYF,TGTGCCAGCAGTTTAGCGCCCCCCGGGTCCCCTCGCGAGCAGTACTTC
NA,few,TRBV27,TRBJ2-2,CASSTPTGELFF,TGTGCCAGCAGTACGCCAACCGGGGAGCTGTTTTTT
NA,many,TRBV24-1,TRBJ2-7,CATGPIPGYEQYF,TGTGCCACCGGCCCCATCCCAGGCTACGAGCAGTACTTC
TRBD2,few,TRBV12-3/TRBV12-4,TRBJ2-3,CASSLVSSGEWGTDTQYF,TGTGCCAGCAGTTTGGTGTCTAGCGGAGAATGGGGCACAGATACGCAGTATTTT
TRBD1,few,TRBV4-2,TRBJ2-7,CASSHRDRVYEQYF,TGTGCCAGCAGCCACCGGGACAGGGTCTACGAGCAGTACTTC
TRBD1,NA,TRBV7-2,TRBJ2-2,CASSLAPGQITGELFF,TGTGCCAGCAGCTTAGCCCCGGGACAGATCACCGGGGAGCTGTTTTTT
NA,NA,TRBV24-1,TRBJ2-1,CATSDAQPLKYNEQFF,TGTGCCACCAGTGACGCCCAACCCTTAAAATACAATGAGCAGTTCTTC
TRBD2,many,TRBV20-1,TRBJ2-1,CSARDKGLAINEQFF,TGCAGTGCTAGAGATAAGGGACTAGCAATTAATGAGCAGTTCTTC
NA,many,TRBV15,TRBJ2-7,CATKESSSNEQYF,TGTGCCACCAAGGAGTCATCGAGTAACGAGCAGTACTTC
TRBD2,few,TRBV11-2,TRBJ2-2,CASSLLAGSYGELFF,TGTGCCAGCAGCCTACTAGCGGGAAGTTACGGGGAGCTGTTTTTT
NA,many,TRBV29-1,TRBJ1-4,CSVDLSGTSEKLFF,TGCAGCGTTGACTTGTCCGGGACTAGTGAAAAACTGTTTTTT
NA,many,TRBV29-1,TRBJ2-1,CSVDRGYNEQFF,TGCAGCGTTGACAGGGGATACAATGAGCAGTTCTTC
NA,NA,TRBV5-1,TRBJ2-7,CASSLSNEQYF,TGCGCCAGCAGCTTGAGCAACGAGCAGTACTTC
NA,many,TRBV12-3/TRBV12-4,TRBJ2-7,CASSLSRRSYEQYF,TGTGCCAGCAGTTTAAGCCGACGCTCCTACGAGCAGTACTTC